This T cell receptor beta chain was sequenced in a study of cytomegalovirus exposure and HLA in healthy donors (dated by TCRdb to the late 2010s). Concerning the study at large: An earlier analysis of some 500 of the donors reported approximately 270 Gb of sequence data and around 120 million unique TCR beta sequences from roughly 200 million T cells. Donor age, sex, ethnicity and CMV serostatus were compiled alongside the repertoire data. Genome-wide SNP genotypes for about 65% of the 666 donors were used in a later genetic analysis, which treated that subset as a discovery cohort. To predict cytomegalovirus infection status, the study combined high-throughput TCR immunosequencing, statistical association of individual TCRs with disease status, and machine learning. In an earlier analysis of several hundred of the donors, high-throughput TCR beta sequencing was used to judge whether each TCR beta V gene segment behaved as functional or pseudogenic. Besides the first cohort of approximately 670 subjects, a separate validation cohort made up of some 110 different subjects was used. The study was designed to test whether signatures of past pathogen exposure could be identified by cataloging public T cell receptors. Typing coverage differed by locus: A, B, C, DRB1 and DQB1 were typed in roughly 620-630 donors, DQA1 in about 510, DPA1 in approximately 600, and DPB1 in around 440. Using immunosequencing, the study profiled T cell repertoires from roughly 650 subjects and related those repertoires to cytomegalovirus serostatus. Several DR-DQ haplotypes were treated as single units for association and clustering because of strong linkage in the cohort. Rather than drawing on any new phenotypic data, the later analysis identified candidate immune exposures from TCR beta sequences and the way those sequences occurred across donors. On average, roughly 200,000 unique TCR beta nucleotide sequences were sequenced per donor among some 420 genotyped donors of the cohort, with roughly 19% of those sequences being non-productive. A later analysis re-analyzed previously published TCR beta repertoires from 550 to 700 donors and added high-resolution HLA genotyping to study TCR occurrence patterns. Of the approximately 400 genotyped donors, 65% to 90% were placed in the genetic ancestry cluster associated with self-reported Caucasian donors. HLA typing included class I and class II loci at four-digit resolution. An early release that covered approximately 600 HLA-typed donors contained approximately 300 gigabases of sequencing data and 65 million to 100 million unique TCR sequences. All discovery cohort repertoires had been generated on a single sequencing platform. Study-level results and caveats: Across donors, most TCR sequences were observed very rarely, whereas some public TCRs were present in many individuals. Several of the top co-occurrence clusters appeared to be linked to parvovirus B19, influenza, CMV and Epstein-Barr virus, according to a later analysis. Compared with the roughly 720-donor mean, donors in an Asian-associated ancestry cluster had fewer N-insertions in productive TCRs, according to a later genetic analysis. The earlier analysis of approximately 590 of the donors excluded roughly 16 rarely observed V segments, including chromosome 9 orphons, because counts were too low. Because HLA typing was missing for some donors at each locus, association tests included only the typed subset. A later analysis found that most CMV-associated TCR beta chains appeared HLA-restricted, with HLA associations seemingly driven largely by CMV exposure. For the cohort, immune exposure information was limited to CMV serostatus. The presence/absence analyses assumed that sequencing depth was roughly uniform across donors, and that assumption may not be true. The authors suggested that the approach could potentially be generalized to other disease states and immunological phenotypes. An association between a missense DCLRE1C variant and V-gene and J-gene trimming of TCR beta chains was found in a later genetic analysis and replicated in an independent cohort. A further reported finding was that TCR beta sequences accurately predicted the HLA-A and HLA-B alleles for most subjects in the first cohort. Some IMGT-functional V segments, including TRBV6-2 and TRBV6-3, could not be distinguished by the 87-base-pair reads and were therefore excluded. A few of the identified cytomegalovirus-associated TCR beta chains were confirmed in vitro to be specific for cytomegalovirus antigens. A later analysis found that HLA-associated TCR beta chains were more clonally expanded and had lower generation probabilities than equally common non-associated chains. Correlated functional status among segregating V segments might reflect linkage disequilibrium, but an unknown experimental factor could not be ruled out. In a later analysis, the rate of TCR association differed among HLA loci, with DRB1 alleles having the most associated TCRs and HLA-C alleles having the fewest. When HLA alleles, especially DR and DQ, strongly co-occurred, attributing TCR associations to individual alleles was difficult. Specific HLA alleles were associated with 18,000 or so TCR beta sequences at a false discovery rate of 0.05 in a later analysis. A cluster of highly shared sequence variants was judged likely to be a technical artifact of the sequencing pipeline. The study gave a list of about 150 TCR beta chains associated with cytomegalovirus. In an earlier analysis of more than 450 of the donors, most TCR beta V segments were observed in productive rearrangements about 87% or about 30% of the time, broadly matching IMGT annotations. The classifier was reported to diagnose cytomegalovirus status with high specificity and sensitivity in both the original and validation cohorts. The cohort was sequenced for TCR beta chains only, and without alpha or paired-chain data the features that could be detected were limited.

The cohort was made up of roughly 670 healthy bone marrow donors. All cohort members were sampled while nominally healthy, although unrecorded immune exposures were likely present. The donor was CMV seronegative and was included in the group of over 300 seronegative cohort members. Each donor provided a peripheral blood sample, and peripheral blood mononuclear cells were used for TCR beta sequencing. Genomic DNA was extracted from the blood cell samples with the Qiagen DNeasy Blood Extraction Kit. Concerning this clone itself: It has no known antigen specificity. Per-base quality was not reported, and no clone a single base away is much larger than it.

Library preparation employed the immunoSEQ multiplex PCR assay. The multiplex PCR relied on a mix of 60 forward primers for TCR Vbeta segments and 13 reverse primers for TCR Jbeta segments. The CDR3 region of rearranged TCR beta genes was amplified from genomic DNA by a multiplex PCR assay. The amplified TCR beta libraries were sequenced on the Illumina HiSeq System as 87-base-pair reads. For the original study's pipeline: In a later analysis, 80 million or so unique TCR beta chains were counted across the roughly 670 repertoires, and roughly 11 million of these chains were shared by at least two donors. A nearest-neighbor algorithm error-corrected the raw reads and collapsed the reads into unique sequences, merging closely related sequences to remove PCR and sequencing errors. V, D and J gene segments were assigned by aligning CDR3 sequences to IMGT reference sequences. For a sequence to be retained, a match of at least six nucleotides to both a V gene segment and a J gene segment was required. Rearrangements were classified as productive when the CDR3 lacked stop codons and remained in frame with V and J, and all other rearrangements were classified as non-productive. CDR3 was defined according to IMGT convention as the region running from the second conserved V-encoded cysteine to the conserved J-encoded phenylalanine. In an earlier analysis of around 540 of the donors, sequences lacking an unambiguous match to a single V gene segment were excluded. An earlier analysis of a few hundred of the donors classified V segments as functional when productive rearrangements were above 56.7% and as segregating when the standard deviation between donors was above 5%. A statistical classification framework was developed to diagnose cytomegalovirus status using the catalog of TCR beta chain sequences. In a later analysis, V and J genes were assigned by comparing TCR nucleotide sequences against IMGT/GENE-DB human TR gene sequences. Using the TCRdist pipeline, a later analysis assigned CDR3 sequences along with most-parsimonious VDJ recombination scenarios. In a later analysis, every TCR beta chain was defined by the combination of its CDR3 amino acid sequence and its V-gene family, and reads without a unique V-gene family were dropped. In a later analysis, 500 to 650 highly shared, low-generation-probability nucleotide sequences were removed to address suspected cross-contamination and a sequencing artifact. A later analysis calculated a clonal expansion index for each public chain from normalized within-repertoire ranks of inferred template counts. In a later analysis, generation probabilities were computed using a VDJ recombination model fitted to out-of-frame rearrangements, and the results were checked against IGoR. In a later analysis, TCR-TCR, TCR-HLA and TCR-CMV co-occurrence was scored with hypergeometric tests, and a repertoire-size bias correction was applied to TCR pairs. False discovery rates were estimated in a later analysis by permuting HLA or CMV assignments 20 times. In a later analysis, co-occurring TCRs were grouped using DBSCAN, with TCRdist sequence similarity added in when clustering inside HLA-allele-positive subsets. Repertoires with fewer than 30,000 or more than 120,000 public chains were left out of co-occurrence clustering, as were a handful of repertoires with anomalous nucleotide sharing. TCRdb limited this immuneACCESS table to in-frame rearrangements with V and J called. A share of clones is missing; checked studies link under half to unresolved V genes, and the rest is unexplained. That table gives V, J and clone size, and the DNA gave D and trimming. For this sample there are about 98,000 clones; 80% to 90% appear just once. Clones ranked in the top ten supply 1.4% of the sample.

V is clipped by 6 bases and J by 5 bases, and the sequence between their germline boundaries is 14 bases long. CDR1 SEHNR and CDR2 FQNEAQ are derived from the germline V gene (reference sequence). The CDR3 runs 14 residues from the cysteine to the phenylalanine. Here the CDR3 DNA is all that survives: 42 bases in frame from base 1. The V and J segments used are TRBV7-9 and TRBJ2-1; D gene: possibly TRBD1, on 6 matching bases. Sequences were obtained from PBMCs. The clonotype comes from a man between 40 and 49 years old in good health and CMV-seronegative. The CDR3 here reads CASRKEQGNNEQFF. The sequenced DNA: TGTGCCAGCAGGAAAGAACAGGGAAACAATGAGCAGTTCTTC.